This T cell receptor beta chain was found in a study of identical twins. Using its own MiXCR run on the 5' RACE reads, TCRdb lists one record per CDR3 protein. This table holds 450,000 or so distinct CDR3 sequences, about a fifth found once. Study-wide results and limits: Reduced insertions were recorded for abundant cord blood beta clonotypes, with no such pattern in memory repertoires. Conclusions relied on cross-sectional statistical analysis, not following the same donors. Modeled out-of-frame TCR alpha sharing in monozygotic twins fell below observed levels.

Regarding this clonotype: Its matching antigen is unknown.

The CDR3 covers 16 residues. CDR1 and CDR2 from the germline V gene are SGHTA and FQGNSA. V lost 5 bases, J lost 1 base, and 9 bases stayed unmatched. The sequenced sample was naive T cells sorted from blood. The source is a man in his fifties in good health. The chain employs TRBV7-2 and TRBJ2-7; 9 bases fit TRBD1. The CDR3 here is CASSPVVGQGSYEQYF. Written as DNA, the CDR3 is TGTGCCAGCAGCCCAGTGGTAGGACAGGGGTCCTACGAGCAGTACTTC.